These 3 T cell receptor beta chains were sequenced from one sample in a study of beta chain features in type 1 diabetes. General observations from the study: Shorter TCRB CDR3s, moderately but significantly so, marked every one of the four CD4+ subsets in Type 1 diabetes patients.

Their antigens are not known. The entirety of the isolated RNA underwent reverse transcription, so expressed TCRB transcripts were sequenced. Sequencing was performed with immunoSEQ multiplex PCR; in TCRdb, only in-frame clones are kept and a portion is missing. The sample carries hundreds of thousands of clones, over 10% recorded once. The sample was naive CD4+ T cells from blood. Receptors were obtained from a woman aged 18-29 years with type 1 diabetes.

The chain uses TRBV18 and TRBJ1-1, with D possibly TRBD1 on 6 matching bases. CDR3 length equals 14 residues. Germline V gene data show CDR1 as KGHSH and CDR2 as LQKENI. The V end was cut by 5 bases, the J end by 1 base, with 11 bases between. CDR3 nucleotides: TGTGCCAGCTCAGCAGGGGCTGCGAACACTGAAGCTTTCTTT. It is translated as CASSAGAANTEAFF.

The V and J genes are TRBV9 and TRBJ2-3, with D maybe TRBD2 (6 bases). The V and J ends lost 0 bases and 2 bases respectively, with 10 bases between them. Germline V gene data show CDR1 as SGDLS and CDR2 as YYNGEE. This CDR3 has 15 residues. The CDR3 region is CASSVEGLNTDTQYF. Written as DNA, the CDR3 is TGTGCCAGCAGCGTAGAGGGACTGAACACAGATACGCAGTATTTT.

This clone has just a few counts. The chain links TRBV5-1 to TRBJ2-2, with TRBD1 matching 7 bases. The V and J ends lost 4 bases and 4 bases, in that order; junction bases with no gene match: 7. The CDR3 is made up of 15 amino acids. The germline CDR1 and CDR2 sequences are SGHRS and YFSETQ. The CDR3 sequence is CASSPDREFTGELFF. The CDR3 DNA is TGCGCCAGCAGCCCAGACAGGGAATTCACCGGGGAGCTGTTTTTT. Complete variable domain (other parts from reference TRBV5-1 and TRBJ2-2): KAGVTQTPRYLIKTRGQQVTLSCSPISGHRSVSWYQQTPGQGLQFLFEYFSETQRNKGNFPGRFSGRQFSNSRSEMNVSTLELGDSALYLCASSPDREFTGELFFGEGSRLTVL.